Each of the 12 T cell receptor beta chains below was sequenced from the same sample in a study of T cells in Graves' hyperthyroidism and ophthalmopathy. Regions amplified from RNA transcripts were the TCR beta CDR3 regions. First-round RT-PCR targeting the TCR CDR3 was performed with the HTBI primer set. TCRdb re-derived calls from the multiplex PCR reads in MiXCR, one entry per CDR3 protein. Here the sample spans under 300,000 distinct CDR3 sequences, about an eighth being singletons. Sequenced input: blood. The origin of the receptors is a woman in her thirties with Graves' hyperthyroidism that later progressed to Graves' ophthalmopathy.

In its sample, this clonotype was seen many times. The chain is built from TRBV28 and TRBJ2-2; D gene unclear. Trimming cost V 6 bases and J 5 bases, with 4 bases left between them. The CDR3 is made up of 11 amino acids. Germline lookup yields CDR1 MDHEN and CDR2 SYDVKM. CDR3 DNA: TGTGCCAGCAGGCTAACCGGGGAGCTGTTTTTT. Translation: CASRLTGELFF. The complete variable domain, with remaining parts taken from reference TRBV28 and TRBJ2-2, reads DVKVTQSSRYLVKRTGEKVFLECVQDMDHENMFWYRQDPGLGLRLIYFSYDVKMKEKGDIPEGYSVSREKKERFSLILESASTNQTSMYLCASRLTGELFFGEGSRLTVL.

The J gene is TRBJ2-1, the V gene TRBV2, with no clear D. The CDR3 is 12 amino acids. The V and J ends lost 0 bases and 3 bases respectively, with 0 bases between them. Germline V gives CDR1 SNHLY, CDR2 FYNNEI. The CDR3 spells CASSEAYNEQFF. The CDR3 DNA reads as TGTGCCAGCAGTGAAGCCTACAATGAGCAGTTCTTC. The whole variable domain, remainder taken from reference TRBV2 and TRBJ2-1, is EPEVTQTPSHQVTQMGQEVILRCVPISNHLYFYWYRQILGQKVEFLVSFYNNEISEKSEIFDDQFSVERPDGSNFTLKIRSTKLEDSAMYFCASSEAYNEQFFGPGTRLTVL.

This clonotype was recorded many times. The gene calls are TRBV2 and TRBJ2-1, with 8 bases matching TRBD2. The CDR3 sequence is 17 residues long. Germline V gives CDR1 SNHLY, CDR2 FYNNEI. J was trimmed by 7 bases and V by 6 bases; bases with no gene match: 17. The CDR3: CASRPFWGLDSTNEQFF. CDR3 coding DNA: TGTGCCAGCAGACCTTTCTGGGGACTAGATTCTACGAATGAGCAGTTCTTC. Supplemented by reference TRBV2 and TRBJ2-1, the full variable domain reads EPEVTQTPSHQVTQMGQEVILRCVPISNHLYFYWYRQILGQKVEFLVSFYNNEISEKSEIFDDQFSVERPDGSNFTLKIRSTKLEDSAMYFCASRPFWGLDSTNEQFFGPGTRLTVL.

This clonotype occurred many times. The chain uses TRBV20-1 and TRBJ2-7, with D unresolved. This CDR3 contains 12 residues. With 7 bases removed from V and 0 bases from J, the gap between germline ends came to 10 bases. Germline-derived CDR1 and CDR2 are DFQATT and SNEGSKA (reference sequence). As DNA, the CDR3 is TGCAGTGTATTTGGGGACTCCTACGAGCAGTACTTC. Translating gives CSVFGDSYEQYF.

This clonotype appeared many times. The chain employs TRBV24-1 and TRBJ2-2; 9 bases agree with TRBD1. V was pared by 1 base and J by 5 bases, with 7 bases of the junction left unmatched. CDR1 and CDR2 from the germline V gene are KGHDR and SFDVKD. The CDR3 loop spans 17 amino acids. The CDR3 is CATSDLTGGAGTGELFF. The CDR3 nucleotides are TGTGCCACCAGTGATTTAACAGGGGGCGCCGGGACCGGGGAGCTGTTTTTT.

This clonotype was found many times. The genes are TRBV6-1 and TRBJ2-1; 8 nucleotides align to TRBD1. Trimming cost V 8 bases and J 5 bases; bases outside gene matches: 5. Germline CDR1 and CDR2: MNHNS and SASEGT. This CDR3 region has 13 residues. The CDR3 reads CASAGGDDNEQFF. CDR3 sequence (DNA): TGTGCCAGCGCAGGGGGCGACGACAATGAGCAGTTCTTC.

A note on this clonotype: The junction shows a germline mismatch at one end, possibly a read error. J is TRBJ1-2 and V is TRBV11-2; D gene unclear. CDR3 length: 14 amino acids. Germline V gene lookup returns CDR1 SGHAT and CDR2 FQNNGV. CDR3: CAGSLVGANYGYTF. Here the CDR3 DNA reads TGTGCCGGCAGCTTAGTGGGAGCTAACTATGGCTACACCTTC. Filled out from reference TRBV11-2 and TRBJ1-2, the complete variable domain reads EAGVAQSPRYKIIEKRQSVAFWCNPISGHATLYWYQQILGQGPKLLIQFQNNGVVDDSQLPKDRFSAERLKGVDSTLKIQPAKLEDSAVYLCAGSLVGANYGYTFGSGTRLTVV.

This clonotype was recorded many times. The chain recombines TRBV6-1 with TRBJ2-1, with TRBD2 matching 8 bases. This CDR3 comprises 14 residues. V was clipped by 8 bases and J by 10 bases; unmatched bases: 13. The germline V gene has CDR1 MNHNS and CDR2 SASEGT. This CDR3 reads CASGGLVGSGEQFF. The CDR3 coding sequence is TGTGCCAGCGGGGGACTAGTCGGCTCGGGGGAGCAGTTCTTC.

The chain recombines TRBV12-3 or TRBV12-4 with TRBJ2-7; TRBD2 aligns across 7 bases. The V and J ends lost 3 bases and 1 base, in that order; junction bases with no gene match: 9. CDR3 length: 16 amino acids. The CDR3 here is CASSFGGSLASYEQYF. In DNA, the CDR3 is TGTGCCAGCAGTTTCGGGGGGAGCCTAGCATCCTACGAGCAGTACTTC.

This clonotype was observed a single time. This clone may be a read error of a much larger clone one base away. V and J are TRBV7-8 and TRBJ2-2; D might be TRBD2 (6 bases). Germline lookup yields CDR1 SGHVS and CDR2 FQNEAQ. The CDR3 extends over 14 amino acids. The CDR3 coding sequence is TGTGCCAGCAGCTCCGCGGCGAACACCGGGGGGCTGTTTTTT. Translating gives CASSSAANTGGLFF.

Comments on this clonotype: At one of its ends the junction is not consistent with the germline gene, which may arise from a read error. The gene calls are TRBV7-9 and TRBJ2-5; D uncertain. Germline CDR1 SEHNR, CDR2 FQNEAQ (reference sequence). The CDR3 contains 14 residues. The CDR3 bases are TGTGCCAGCAGCCGGAGCCTGGACCAAGAGACCCTGTACTTC. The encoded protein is CASSRSLDQETLYF. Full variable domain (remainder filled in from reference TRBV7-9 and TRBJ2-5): DTGVSQNPRHKITKRGQNVTFRCDPISEHNRLYWYRQTLGQGPEFLTYFQNEAQLEKSRLLSDRFSAERPKGSFSTLEIQRTEQGDSAMYLCASSRSLDQETLYFGPGTRLLVL.

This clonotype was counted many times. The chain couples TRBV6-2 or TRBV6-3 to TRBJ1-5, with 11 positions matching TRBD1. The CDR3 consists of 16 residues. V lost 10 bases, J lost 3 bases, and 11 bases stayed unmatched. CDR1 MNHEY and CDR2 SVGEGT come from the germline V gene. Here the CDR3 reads CATGADRGQNNQPQHF. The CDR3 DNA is TGTGCCACCGGGGCGGACAGGGGGCAGAACAATCAGCCCCAGCATTTT.